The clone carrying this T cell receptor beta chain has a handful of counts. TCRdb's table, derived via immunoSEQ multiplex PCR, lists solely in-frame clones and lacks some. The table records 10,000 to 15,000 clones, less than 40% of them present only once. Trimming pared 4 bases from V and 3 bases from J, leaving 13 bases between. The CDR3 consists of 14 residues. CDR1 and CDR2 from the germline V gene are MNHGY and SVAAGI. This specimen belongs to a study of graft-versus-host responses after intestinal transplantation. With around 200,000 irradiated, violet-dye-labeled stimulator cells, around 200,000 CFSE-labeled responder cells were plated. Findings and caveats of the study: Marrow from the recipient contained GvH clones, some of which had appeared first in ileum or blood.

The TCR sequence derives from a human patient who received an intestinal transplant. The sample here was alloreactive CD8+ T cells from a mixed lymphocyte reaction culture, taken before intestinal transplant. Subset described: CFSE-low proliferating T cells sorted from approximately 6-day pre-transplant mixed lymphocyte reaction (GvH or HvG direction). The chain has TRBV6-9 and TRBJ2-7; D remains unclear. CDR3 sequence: CASSFGQTYYEQYF. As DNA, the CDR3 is TGTGCCAGCAGTTTCGGGCAGACCTACTACGAGCAGTACTTC.